Listed below are T cell receptor beta chains from one sample, sequenced in a study of regulatory T cells in long-lasting Graves disease. MiXCR, applied by TCRdb to the multiplex PCR reads, yields one record per CDR3 protein. The sample has about 520,000 distinct CDR3 sequences, 12% seen once; the top ten hold roughly 9.3%. These data were likewise used in another study, on T cells in Graves' hyperthyroidism and ophthalmopathy.

The sample in question was peripheral blood mononuclear cells (PBMCs), obtained at new diagnosis, from a patient treated with antithyroid drugs. These receptors all stem from a woman aged 25 to 45 with Graves disease. The CDR3 runs from the conserved cysteine through the conserved F or W. Each record gives: J gene, clone size, D gene, V gene, CDR3 protein, CDR3 DNA. D genes are given only for firm matches. Part of the rows lack a size; the others show once, few, many or a class for expanded clones.

TRBJ1-4 | few | - | TRBV20-1 | CSAAHAQLREKLFF | TGCAGTGCGGCCCACGCCCAGCTGCGAGAAAAACTGTTTTTT
TRBJ2-2 | many | TRBD2 | TRBV25-1 | CASSREVRNTGELFF | TGTGCCAGCAGTCGGGAGGTACGGAACACCGGGGAGCTGTTTTTT
TRBJ2-4 | many | - | TRBV7-2 | CASSIDRLKNIQYF | TGTGCCAGCAGCATCGACAGACTAAAAAACATTCAGTACTTC
TRBJ2-3 | - | - | TRBV11-3 | CASSHTVDTQYF | TGTGCCAGCAGCCACACGGTGGATACGCAGTATTTT
TRBJ2-7 | few | TRBD2 | TRBV9 | CASSEMASGSYYEQYF | TGTGCCAGCAGCGAGATGGCTAGCGGGAGCTACTACGAGCAGTACTTC
TRBJ2-6 | many | - | TRBV19 | CASSKRVAGANVLTF | TGTGCCAGTTCAAAACGGGTAGCTGGGGCCAACGTCCTGACTTTC
TRBJ2-7 | many | - | TRBV24-1 | CATSNVTLPYEQYF | TGTGCCACCAGTAATGTGACATTGCCCTACGAGCAGTACTTC
TRBJ1-5 | - | - | TRBV5-1 | CASSLGGPPSAQPQHF | TGCGCCAGCAGCTTGGGAGGTCCACCATCTGCTCAGCCCCAGCATTTT
TRBJ1-2 | - | - | TRBV7-2 | CASSLAVGVGANYGYTF | TGTGCCAGCAGCTTAGCGGTCGGCGTGGGGGCGAACTATGGCTACACCTTC
TRBJ2-3 | many | - | TRBV20-1 | CSAPWTAGADTQYF | TGCAGTGCTCCCTGGACGGCCGGCGCAGATACGCAGTATTTT
TRBJ2-1 | - | TRBD2 | TRBV5-1 | CASSSGLAGGHGEQFF | TGCGCCAGCAGCTCGGGACTAGCGGGAGGGCATGGTGAGCAGTTCTTC
TRBJ1-1 | many | - | TRBV6-5 | CASSFSSNSRPDMNTEAFF | TGTGCCAGCAGTTTCTCTAGCAACTCGCGGCCAGACATGAACACTGAAGCTTTCTTT
TRBJ1-5 | many | - | TRBV7-2 | CASSLTGFGNQPQHF | TGTGCCAGCAGCTTAACGGGCTTCGGCAATCAGCCCCAGCATTTT
TRBJ2-1 | many | - | TRBV6-2/TRBV6-3 | CASSSTGGNEQFF | TGTGCCAGCAGTTCGACAGGCGGTAATGAGCAGTTCTTT
TRBJ1-4 | few | - | TRBV6-5 | CASSYRGQEKLFF | TGTGCCAGCAGTTACCGTGGACAAGAAAAACTGTTTTTT
TRBJ2-1 | many | - | TRBV2 | CASREVGDEQFF | TGTGCCAGCAGGGAGGTGGGGGATGAGCAGTTCTTC
TRBJ2-7 | many | - | TRBV27 | CASSFTQEAYEQYF | TGTGCCAGCAGTTTTACTCAGGAAGCCTACGAGCAGTACTTC
TRBJ1-2 | many | - | TRBV19 | CASSIVRDYDGYTF | TGTGCCAGTAGTATAGTTCGGGATTACGATGGCTACACCTTC
TRBJ2-2 | many | - | TRBV18 | CASSPRQTSNTGELFF | TGTGCCAGCTCACCGCGACAGACCTCGAACACCGGGGAGCTGTTTTTT
TRBJ2-2 | few | TRBD1 | TRBV7-6 | CASSSRGDRGPAGELFF | TGTGCCAGCAGCTCCCGAGGGGACAGGGGTCCGGCCGGGGAGCTGTTTTTT
TRBJ2-4 | many | - | TRBV5-1 | CASSPQGGGTIQYF | TGCGCCAGCAGTCCGCAGGGAGGGGGAACAATTCAGTACTTC
TRBJ2-1 | - | TRBD1 | TRBV5-6 | CASSLGQGAFPSYNEQFF | TGTGCCAGCAGCTTGGGACAGGGGGCCTTCCCCTCCTACAATGAGCAGTTCTTC
TRBJ1-1 | - | - | TRBV6-2/TRBV6-3 | CASRVSWGTEAFF | TGTGCCAGCAGGGTCTCGTGGGGGACTGAAGCTTTCTTT
TRBJ2-4 | - | TRBD1 | TRBV6-1 | CASSNRGLGAKNIQYF | TGTGCCAGCAGTAACAGGGGGTTAGGGGCCAAAAACATTCAGTACTTC
TRBJ1-4 | many | TRBD1 | TRBV27 | CASSSTFDRESRKLFF | TGTGCCAGCAGTTCCACCTTCGACAGGGAAAGTCGGAAACTGTTTTTT
TRBJ2-2 | - | - | TRBV6-4 | CASSDRLDTGELFF | TGTGCCAGCAGTGACCGGCTAGACACCGGGGAGCTGTTTTTT
TRBJ2-5 | many | - | TRBV28 | CASSHDYEKETQYF | TGTGCCAGCAGTCATGACTACGAGAAAGAGACCCAGTACTTC
TRBJ2-3 | few | - | TRBV20-1 | CSARGLTDTQYF | TGCAGTGCTAGGGGACTGACAGATACGCAGTATTTT
TRBJ1-5 | few | - | TRBV6-1 | CASSEGTFNQPQHF | TGTGCCAGCAGTGAAGGAACCTTTAATCAGCCCCAGCATTTT
TRBJ1-5 | many | TRBD1 | TRBV2 | CASRSLGQGGQPQHF | TGTGCCAGCAGGAGTCTAGGACAGGGGGGTCAGCCCCAGCATTTT
TRBJ1-2 | few | - | TRBV5-6 | CASSLTGREIYGYTF | TGTGCCAGCAGCTTGACCGGACGGGAAATCTATGGCTACACCTTC
TRBJ1-1 | once | - | TRBV4-1 | CASSQDSSNTEAFF | TGCGCCAGCAGCCAAGATTCGTCGAACACTGAAGCTTTCTTT
TRBJ1-2 | many | TRBD1 | TRBV6-1 | CASGGQGVGYGYTF | TGTGCCAGCGGGGGACAGGGGGTAGGTTATGGCTACACCTTC
TRBJ2-1 | many | - | TRBV11-2 | CASSLAPLANNEQFF | TGTGCCAGCAGCTTAGCCCCGCTAGCGAACAATGAGCAGTTCTTC
TRBJ2-2 | - | - | TRBV18 | CASSPRGVNTGELFF | TGTGCCAGCTCACCCCGCGGGGTGAACACCGGGGAGCTGTTTTTT
TRBJ1-1 | - | - | TRBV20-1 | CSANEEIEADSNQMNTEAFF | TGCAGTGCCAACGAAGAGATAGAGGCAGACAGTAATCAAATGAACACTGAAGCTTTCTTT
TRBJ1-6 | many | - | TRBV2 | CASSGGLSYNSPLHF | TGTGCCAGCAGTGGGGGCCTCTCCTATAATTCACCCCTCCACTTT
TRBJ2-1 | - | TRBD2 | TRBV6-1 | CASKSMGLAQLQFF | TGTGCCAGCAAAAGTATGGGACTAGCTCAGCTGCAGTTCTTC
TRBJ2-1 | - | - | TRBV9 | CASSVVVSPNEQFF | TGTGCCAGCAGCGTAGTTGTTAGCCCCAATGAGCAGTTCTTC
TRBJ2-1 | - | TRBD2 | TRBV9 | CASSGALGLAGDEQFF | TGTGCCAGCAGCGGCGCATTGGGACTAGCGGGAGATGAGCAGTTCTTC
TRBJ2-7 | few | - | TRBV19 | CASSIRQGLSYEQYF | TGTGCCAGTAGTATTAGGCAGGGTCTCTCCTACGAGCAGTACTTC
TRBJ2-5 | many | - | TRBV2 | CASSEQSLSQETQYF | TGTGCCAGCAGTGAACAGAGTTTATCCCAAGAGACCCAGTACTTC
TRBJ2-3 | - | - | TRBV4-2 | CASSRSRQVADTQYF | TGTGCCAGCAGCCGGTCTAGACAGGTCGCAGATACGCAGTATTTT
TRBJ2-1 | many | - | TRBV20-1 | CSATQGRSYNEQFF | TGCAGTGCTACTCAGGGTCGTTCCTACAATGAGCAGTTCTTC
TRBJ2-1 | few | TRBD1 | TRBV19 | CASRAGQGYNEQFF | TGTGCCAGTAGGGCGGGACAGGGGTACAATGAGCAGTTCTTC
TRBJ1-6 | many | - | TRBV20-1 | CSARDHVRGNSPLHF | TGCAGTGCTAGAGATCACGTCAGGGGTAATTCACCCCTCCACTTT
TRBJ1-5 | many | - | TRBV28 | CASSSPTGVRYQPQHF | TGTGCCAGCAGTTCTCCGACAGGTGTTAGATATCAGCCCCAGCATTTT
TRBJ1-2 | - | TRBD1 | TRBV28 | CASSNNRGRRGPNYGYTF | TGTGCCAGCAGTAACAACAGGGGCCGTCGAGGTCCCAACTATGGCTACACCTTC
TRBJ2-5 | few | - | TRBV25-1 | CASSVRPTGETQYF | TGTGCCAGCAGTGTACGCCCGACGGGAGAGACCCAGTACTTC
TRBJ2-4 | few | - | TRBV7-9 | CASGGGALGGIQYF | TGTGCCAGCGGGGGGGGGGCGTTAGGAGGCATTCAGTACTTC
TRBJ1-5 | many | - | TRBV2 | CASSDEVLGQPQHF | TGTGCCAGCAGTGATGAGGTCTTGGGTCAGCCCCAGCATTTT
TRBJ1-5 | many | - | TRBV12-3/TRBV12-4 | CASSSTGKNQPQHF | TGTGCCAGCAGTTCTACAGGGAAAAATCAGCCCCAGCATTTT
TRBJ2-5 | - | - | TRBV10-2 | CASSEFLDRGWQTQYF | TGCGCCAGCAGTGAGTTTCTGGACAGAGGGTGGCAGACCCAGTACTTC
TRBJ2-1 | few | - | TRBV13 | CASSLPDRAYNEQFF | TGTGCCAGCAGCTTACCCGACCGAGCCTACAATGAGCAGTTCTTC
TRBJ1-2 | many | - | TRBV30 | CAWSVYVGYTF | TGTGCCTGGAGTGTTTATGTTGGCTACACCTTC
TRBJ2-1 | - | - | TRBV7-3 | CASSSRKDSYNEQFF | TGTGCCAGCAGCTCCAGAAAGGATTCCTACAATGAGCAGTTCTTC
TRBJ2-3 | - | - | TRBV19 | CASRYGTTSTDTQYF | TGTGCCAGTAGATATGGGACAACTAGCACAGATACGCAGTATTTT